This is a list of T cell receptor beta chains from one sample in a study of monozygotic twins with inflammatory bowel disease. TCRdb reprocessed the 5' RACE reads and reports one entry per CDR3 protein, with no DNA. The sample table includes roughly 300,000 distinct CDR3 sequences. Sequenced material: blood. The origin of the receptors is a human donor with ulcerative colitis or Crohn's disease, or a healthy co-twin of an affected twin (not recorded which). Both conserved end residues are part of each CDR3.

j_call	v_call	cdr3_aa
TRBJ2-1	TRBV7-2	CASSSSSSYNEQFF
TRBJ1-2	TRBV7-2	CASSLARDGLYGYTF
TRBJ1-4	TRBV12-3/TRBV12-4	CASSPQGKRSEKLFF
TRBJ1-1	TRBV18	CASSNRGTEAFF
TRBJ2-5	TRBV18	CASSPFRDTRQETQYF
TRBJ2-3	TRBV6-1	CASRIQGIPDTQYF
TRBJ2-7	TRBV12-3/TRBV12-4	CASSQTGLRLEQYF
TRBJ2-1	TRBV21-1	CASSKDLAGGWNEQFF
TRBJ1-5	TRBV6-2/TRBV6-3	CASSTPKMVSNQPQHF
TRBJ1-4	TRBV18	CASSPGTPTPATNEKLFF
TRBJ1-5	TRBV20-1	CSAKWDVSNQPQHF
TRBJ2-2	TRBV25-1	CASKSYQGTGELFF
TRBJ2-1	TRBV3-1	CASSQEIQGYYNEQFF
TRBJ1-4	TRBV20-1	CSASGWREEKLFF
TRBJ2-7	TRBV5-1	CASSRGDSSYEQYF
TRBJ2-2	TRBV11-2	CASSLNWQTPNTGELFF
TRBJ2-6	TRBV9	CASSLDTSRANVLTF
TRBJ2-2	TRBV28	CASSPTWGRNTGELFF
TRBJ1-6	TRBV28	CASTSGGTANSPLHF
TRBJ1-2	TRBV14	CASSQDGGAYGYTF
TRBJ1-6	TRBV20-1	CSARDQSRQSLHF
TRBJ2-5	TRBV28	CASINSGQAQETQYF
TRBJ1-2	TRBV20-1	CSARDVDRVKGYTF
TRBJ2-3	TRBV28	CANSLAGGDTQYF